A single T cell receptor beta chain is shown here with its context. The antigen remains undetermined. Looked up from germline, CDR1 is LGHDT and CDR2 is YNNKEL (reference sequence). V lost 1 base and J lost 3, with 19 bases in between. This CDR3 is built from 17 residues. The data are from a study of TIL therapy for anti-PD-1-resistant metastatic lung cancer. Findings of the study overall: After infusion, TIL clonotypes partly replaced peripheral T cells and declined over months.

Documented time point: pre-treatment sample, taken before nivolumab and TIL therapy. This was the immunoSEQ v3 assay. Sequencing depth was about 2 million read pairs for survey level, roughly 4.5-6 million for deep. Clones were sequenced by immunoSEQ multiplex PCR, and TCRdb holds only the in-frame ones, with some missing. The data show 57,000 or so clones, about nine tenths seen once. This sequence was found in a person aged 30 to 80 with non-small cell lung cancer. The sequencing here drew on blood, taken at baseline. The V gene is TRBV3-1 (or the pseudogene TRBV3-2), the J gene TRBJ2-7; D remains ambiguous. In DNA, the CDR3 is TGTGCCAGCAGCCAAGGATCAACTTGGCTTGACCGCTACGAGCAGTACTTC. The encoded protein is CASSQGSTWLDRYEQYF.